The next 19 T cell receptor beta chains were all read from a single sample in a study of T-cell memory formation after mild COVID-19. MiXCR was run by TCRdb on the 5' RACE reads, yielding one entry per CDR3 protein. The repertoire holds 300,000 to 400,000 distinct CDR3 sequences, with around 27% as singletons. The sequencing sample was made of PBMCs or a T cell subset sorted from them (not recorded which). The receptor set was obtained from an adult woman who had mild COVID-19 (a few samples of this study predate the infection). Cell type and time point are not known.

The CDR3 coding sequence is TGTGCCAGCAGCTCGAACAGTGGCAGGGCCTACAATGAGCAGTTCTTC. This codes for CASSSNSGRAYNEQFF. V usage is TRBV9 and J usage is TRBJ2-1, with D tentatively TRBD1 (5 bases). The CDR3 contains 16 residues. Germline V gene lookup returns CDR1 SGDLS and CDR2 YYNGEE. Trimming pared 4 bases from V and 2 bases from J, leaving 16 bases between.

This clonotype was observed at least ten times. This chain joins TRBV7-9 and TRBJ2-1, with D possibly called TRBD1 or TRBD2 (7 bases each). V lost 5 bases and J lost 7, with 18 bases in between. This CDR3 comprises 15 residues. The V gene's germline CDR1 is SEHNR and CDR2 FQNEAQ (reference sequence). For the CDR3, the DNA is TGTGCCAGCAGCACCCCAGGGGGGGCTGGTAATGAGCAGTTCTTC. Amino acid sequence: CASSTPGGAGNEQFF.

This clonotype has a handful of counts. This rearrangement joins TRBV11-2 to TRBJ2-3, with D perhaps matching TRBD2 (6 bases). Per germline, CDR1 SGHAT and CDR2 FQNNGV. The CDR3 is 18 residues long. The germline V and J ends were trimmed by 5 bases and 0 bases, with 21 bases remaining between them. The CDR3, as DNA: TGTGCCAGCAGCCCCTCTGGGTGGCTGAGCGGGAGCACAGATACGCAGTATTTT. Translating gives CASSPSGWLSGSTDTQYF.

This sequence joins TRBV6-1 and TRBJ2-5; D possibly corresponds to TRBD2 (5 bases). Germline-derived CDR1 and CDR2 are MNHNS and SASEGT. The CDR3 is 13 residues long. The V end was cut by 8 bases, the J end by 0 bases, with 10 bases between. DNA of the CDR3: TGTGCCAGCGGAGGACGGTACCAAGAGACCCAGTACTTC. The encoded protein is CASGGRYQETQYF.

In its sample, this clonotype was seen a few times. The V and J genes are TRBV6-1 and TRBJ1-2, with D unresolved. The CDR3 covers 13 residues. Germline CDR1 MNHNS, CDR2 SASEGT. V was pared by 7 bases and J by 8 bases, with 17 bases between. CDR3 DNA: TGTGCCAGCATACCAGTGACTTGGGGAGGCTACACCTTC. This codes for CASIPVTWGGYTF.

In its sample, this clonotype was seen a few times. The CDR3: CASSYQGATEAFF. Here the CDR3 DNA reads TGTGCCAGCAGCTACCAGGGGGCCACTGAAGCTTTCTTT. The chain links TRBV7-6 to TRBJ1-1; 8 nucleotides line up with TRBD1. Losses at the gene ends were 4 bases for V and 4 bases for J; bases not matched to a gene: 2. The CDR3 loop spans 13 amino acids. The germline V gene encodes CDR1 SGHVS and CDR2 FNYEAQ.

The rearrangement links TRBV6-2 or TRBV6-3 to TRBJ2-3; 9 positions agree with TRBD2. The CDR3 extends over 13 amino acids. V lost 10 bases to trimming and J lost 5 bases; unmatched junction nucleotides: 7. Germline-derived CDR1 and CDR2 are MNHEY and SVGEGT. The CDR3 nucleotides are TGTGCCACCGCCCGGCGGGAGGGAGATACGCAGTATTTT. Translated: CATARREGDTQYF.

This clonotype was seen only a few times. The chain is built from TRBV9 and TRBJ2-1, with D uncertain. The V gene lost 2 bases and the J gene lost 7 bases, with 13 bases spanning the gap. The CDR3 is 14 amino acids. The V gene's germline CDR1 is SGDLS and CDR2 YYNGEE. The CDR3 DNA is TGTGCCAGCAGCGTCGGGCCTTCGGTAAATGAGCAGTTCTTC. This encodes CASSVGPSVNEQFF.

The chain joins TRBV9 to TRBJ2-1; 9 bases line up with TRBD2. V was clipped by 1 base and J by 8 bases; unmatched bases: 10. This CDR3 contains 16 residues. Germline CDR1 SGDLS, CDR2 YYNGEE. CDR3 sequence: CASSVLAGGPGDEQFF. CDR3 coding DNA: TGTGCCAGCAGCGTACTTGCGGGAGGGCCAGGGGATGAGCAGTTCTTC.

The rearrangement uses TRBV27 and TRBJ2-7; D unresolved. With 7 bases removed from V and 3 bases from J, the gap between germline ends came to 7 bases. This CDR3 spans 11 amino acids. Germline lookup yields CDR1 MNHEY and CDR2 SMNVEV (reference sequence). CDR3 bases: TGTGCCAGCATGGGCAGCTACGAGCAGTACTTC. Protein sequence: CASMGSYEQYF.

This clonotype was detected only a few times. This chain connects TRBV6-6 to TRBJ2-7, with 7 bases lining up with TRBD1. V was clipped by 6 bases and J by 5 bases; unmatched bases: 10. The CDR3 is made up of 14 amino acids. Germline CDR1 and CDR2: MNHNY and SVGAGI (reference sequence). The DNA of the CDR3 is TGTGCCAGCAGACCCGACAGGGCTACAAACGAGCAGTACTTC. This encodes CASRPDRATNEQYF.

The chain employs TRBV20-1 and TRBJ2-5; 12 bases are a match to TRBD2. Losses at the gene ends were 5 bases for V and 4 bases for J; bases not matched to a gene: 11. The CDR3 extends over 16 amino acids. Per the germline V gene, CDR1 is DFQATT and CDR2 is SNEGSKA (reference sequence). The CDR3 loop is CSAQHGLLAGGETQYF. CDR3 bases: TGCAGTGCTCAACACGGGTTACTAGCGGGAGGAGAGACCCAGTACTTC.

The chain uses TRBV10-2 and TRBJ2-7; 7 nucleotides line up with TRBD1. With V trimmed by 10 bases and J by 2 bases, 8 bases remained unmatched. This CDR3 has 13 residues. Germline V lookup: CDR1 WSHSY, CDR2 SAAADI. The CDR3 coding sequence is TGCGCCACCCTAGAGGGACAGCCCTACGAGCAGTACTTC. Its translation: CATLEGQPYEQYF.

Here the CDR3 reads CSAEFGSRGPYEQYF. The CDR3 nucleotides are TGCAGCGCCGAGTTTGGGAGCCGCGGACCCTACGAGCAGTACTTC. The chain combines TRBV29-1 with TRBJ2-7; tentatively, D is TRBD2 (5 bases). The CDR3 extends over 15 amino acids. Germline lookup yields CDR1 SQVTM and CDR2 ANQGSEA. V gave up 7 bases and J gave up 2 bases, with 21 bases separating them.

This chain links TRBV27 with TRBJ2-1; 13 nucleotides line up with TRBD2. The trim removed 4 bases at V and 8 bases at J, leaving 5 bases unmatched. In germline, CDR1 is MNHEY, CDR2 SMNVEV (reference sequence). The CDR3 sequence is 15 residues long. The CDR3 coding sequence is TGTGCCAGCAGTTCCGGGACTAGCGGGATCCATGAGCAGTTCTTC. Residues: CASSSGTSGIHEQFF.

Turning to this clonotype: A read error may produce the germline difference seen at one junction end. The chain has TRBV4-1 and TRBJ1-2, with 10 bases matching TRBD1. The CDR3 covers 15 residues. The V gene's germline CDR1 is MGHRA and CDR2 YSYEKL. CDR3 nucleotide sequence: TGCGACAGCAGCCTTGGGACAGGGGATTTCTATGGCTACACCTTC. Its protein is CDSSLGTGDFYGYTF.

This rearrangement joins TRBV29-1 to TRBJ1-2; 9 bases are a match to TRBD1. This CDR3 spans 14 amino acids. The V and J ends lost 2 bases and 5 bases, in that order; junction bases with no gene match: 6. Looked up from germline, CDR1 is SQVTM and CDR2 is ANQGSEA. In DNA, the CDR3 is TGCAGCGTTGAATCCCGGACAGGGGATTATGGCTACACCTTC. This gives the protein CSVESRTGDYGYTF.

This clonotype showed up just a few times. The CDR3 spells CASSSNEKLFF. DNA of the CDR3: TGTGCCAGCTCATCGAATGAAAAACTGTTTTTT. The chain has TRBV18 and TRBJ1-4; D ambiguous. Germline CDR1 KGHSH, CDR2 LQKENI. CDR3 length: 11 residues. Trimming took off 5 bases at V and 5 bases at J, with 3 bases between the two ends.

The chain has TRBV5-1 and TRBJ2-2; the match to TRBD1 covers 9 bases. The germline CDR1 and CDR2 sequences are SGHRS and YFSETQ. This CDR3 comprises 15 residues. Germline trimming cut 3 bases from V and 3 bases from J; bases unmatched to any gene: 3. CDR3 sequence reads: CASSSGTGYTGELFF. For the CDR3, the DNA is TGCGCCAGCAGCTCCGGGACAGGGTACACCGGGGAGCTGTTTTTT. Drawing the rest from reference TRBV5-1 and TRBJ2-2, the complete variable domain is KAGVTQTPRYLIKTRGQQVTLSCSPISGHRSVSWYQQTPGQGLQFLFEYFSETQRNKGNFPGRFSGRQFSNSRSEMNVSTLELGDSALYLCASSSGTGYTGELFFGEGSRLTVL.